These T cell receptor beta chains were read from a single sample in a study of CD8 T cells in Susac syndrome. TCRdb reprocessed the immunoSEQ multiplex PCR reads with MiXCR, giving one entry per CDR3 protein. In the table there are roughly 100,000 distinct CDR3 sequences, about 96% of which are singletons. Sequencing used CD8+ T cells from PBMCs. These receptors all stem from a human donor with Susac syndrome. Each CDR3 is given with its conserved first and last residue. A D gene is named only where the DNA matches it firmly. Size is omitted from some rows. Given values are once, few, many or a class for expanded clones.

v_call: TRBV5-6
d_call: TRBD1
j_call: TRBJ1-6
cdr3_length: 16
clone_size: .
cdr3_aa: CASSFYRTGSNSPLHF
cdr3_nt: TGTGCCAGCAGCTTCTACCGGACAGGAAGCAATTCACCCCTCCACTTT

v_call: TRBV2
d_call: .
j_call: TRBJ2-7
cdr3_length: 15
clone_size: .
cdr3_aa: CASSEDLGGFYEQYF
cdr3_nt: TGTGCCAGCAGTGAAGATCTTGGTGGGTTCTACGAGCAGTACTTC

v_call: TRBV5-8
d_call: TRBD1
j_call: TRBJ2-2
cdr3_length: 15
clone_size: .
cdr3_aa: CASSLGTGVTGELFF
cdr3_nt: TGTGCCAGCAGCTTAGGGACAGGTGTCACCGGGGAGCTGTTTTTT

v_call: TRBV29-1
d_call: .
j_call: TRBJ1-1
cdr3_length: 13
clone_size: .
cdr3_aa: CSATLSAGAEAFF
cdr3_nt: TGCAGCGCAACACTAAGCGCTGGGGCTGAAGCTTTCTTT

v_call: TRBV3-1
d_call: .
j_call: TRBJ1-6
cdr3_length: 11
clone_size: .
cdr3_aa: CASSQGSPLHF
cdr3_nt: TGTGCCAGCAGCCAGGGATCACCCCTCCACTTT

v_call: TRBV30
d_call: .
j_call: TRBJ1-4
cdr3_length: 12
clone_size: once
cdr3_aa: CAWSPTKEKLFF
cdr3_nt: TGTGCCTGGAGTCCAACAAAGGAAAAACTGTTTTTT

v_call: TRBV20-1
d_call: TRBD2
j_call: TRBJ2-7
cdr3_length: 15
clone_size: .
cdr3_aa: CSASASGGGLGEQYF
cdr3_nt: TGCAGTGCTAGTGCTAGCGGGGGGGGTCTCGGCGAGCAGTACTTC

v_call: TRBV6-2/TRBV6-3
d_call: .
j_call: TRBJ2-5
cdr3_length: 16
clone_size: .
cdr3_aa: CASSYSRLAIQETQYF
cdr3_nt: TGTGCCAGCAGTTACTCGCGTCTAGCGATCCAAGAGACCCAGTACTTC

v_call: TRBV20-1
d_call: .
j_call: TRBJ2-6
cdr3_length: 15
clone_size: .
cdr3_aa: CSAREEGSGANVLTF
cdr3_nt: TGCAGTGCTAGAGAGGAGGGCTCTGGGGCCAACGTCCTGACTTTC

v_call: TRBV5-6
d_call: .
j_call: TRBJ2-3
cdr3_length: 12
clone_size: .
cdr3_aa: CASSGLADTQYF
cdr3_nt: TGTGCCAGCAGCGGATTAGCGGATACGCAGTATTTT

v_call: TRBV30
d_call: .
j_call: TRBJ1-2
cdr3_length: 11
clone_size: .
cdr3_aa: CAWSTRASRTF
cdr3_nt: TGTGCCTGGAGTACCCGGGCCTCAAGAACCTTC

v_call: TRBV4-1
d_call: .
j_call: TRBJ2-7
cdr3_length: 15
clone_size: .
cdr3_aa: CASSRDPDRWYEQYF
cdr3_nt: TGCGCCAGCAGCCGAGATCCTGACAGGTGGTACGAGCAGTACTTC

v_call: TRBV20-1
d_call: .
j_call: TRBJ2-5
cdr3_length: 13
clone_size: .
cdr3_aa: CSANGHFQETQYF
cdr3_nt: TGCAGTGCTAATGGTCACTTCCAAGAGACCCAGTACTTC

v_call: TRBV7-6
d_call: TRBD1
j_call: TRBJ2-7
cdr3_length: 16
clone_size: .
cdr3_aa: CASSAINRDRVSEQYF
cdr3_nt: TGTGCCAGCAGCGCTATAAACCGGGACAGGGTTTCCGAGCAGTACTTC

v_call: TRBV18
d_call: TRBD1
j_call: TRBJ2-7
cdr3_length: 14
clone_size: .
cdr3_aa: CASSPGQGLSEQYF
cdr3_nt: TGTGCCAGCTCACCGGGACAGGGGCTTAGCGAGCAGTACTTC

v_call: TRBV20-1
d_call: .
j_call: TRBJ1-5
cdr3_length: 11
clone_size: .
cdr3_aa: CSARDEGLQHF
cdr3_nt: TGCAGTGCTAGAGATGAAGGGCTCCAGCATTTT

v_call: TRBV30
d_call: TRBD1
j_call: TRBJ1-5
cdr3_length: 14
clone_size: .
cdr3_aa: CAWSVLQGAQPQHF
cdr3_nt: TGTGCCTGGAGTGTACTTCAGGGGGCTCAGCCCCAGCATTTT

v_call: TRBV20-1
d_call: TRBD2
j_call: TRBJ2-1
cdr3_length: 13
clone_size: .
cdr3_aa: CSARARGVNEQFF
cdr3_nt: TGCAGTGCTAGAGCCCGGGGGGTCAATGAGCAGTTCTTC

v_call: TRBV7-9
d_call: .
j_call: TRBJ1-1
cdr3_length: 11
clone_size: .
cdr3_aa: CASSSRAEAFF
cdr3_nt: TGTGCCAGCAGCTCGAGGGCTGAAGCTTTCTTT

v_call: TRBV14
d_call: .
j_call: TRBJ2-1
cdr3_length: 16
clone_size: once
cdr3_aa: CASSSGRGAPYNEQFF
cdr3_nt: TGTGCCAGCAGCAGCGGACGGGGGGCCCCCTACAATGAGCAGTTCTTC

v_call: TRBV7-3
d_call: .
j_call: TRBJ1-1
cdr3_length: 14
clone_size: .
cdr3_aa: CASSLEPVGTEAFF
cdr3_nt: TGTGCCAGCAGCCTCGAGCCGGTGGGCACTGAAGCTTTCTTT

v_call: TRBV28
d_call: .
j_call: TRBJ1-6
cdr3_length: 15
clone_size: .
cdr3_aa: CASSISDSYNSPLHF
cdr3_nt: TGTGCCAGCAGTATTTCAGACAGTTATAATTCACCCCTCCACTTT